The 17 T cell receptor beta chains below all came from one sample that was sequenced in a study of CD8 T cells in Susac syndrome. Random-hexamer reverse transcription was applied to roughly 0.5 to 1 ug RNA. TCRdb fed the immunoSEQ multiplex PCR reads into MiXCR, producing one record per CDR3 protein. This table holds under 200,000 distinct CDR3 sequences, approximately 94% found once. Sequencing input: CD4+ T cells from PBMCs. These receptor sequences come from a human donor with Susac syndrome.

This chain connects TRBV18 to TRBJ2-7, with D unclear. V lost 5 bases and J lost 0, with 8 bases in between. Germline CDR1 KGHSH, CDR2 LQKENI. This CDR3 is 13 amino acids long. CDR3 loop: CASSDDISYEQYF. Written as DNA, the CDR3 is TGTGCCAGCTCAGACGACATCTCCTACGAGCAGTACTTC. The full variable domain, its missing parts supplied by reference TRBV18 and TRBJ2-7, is NAGVMQNPRHLVRRRGQEARLRCSPMKGHSHVYWYRQLPEEGLKFMVYLQKENIIDESGMPKERFSAEFPKEGPSILRIQQVVRGDSAAYFCASSDDISYEQYFGPGTRLTVT.

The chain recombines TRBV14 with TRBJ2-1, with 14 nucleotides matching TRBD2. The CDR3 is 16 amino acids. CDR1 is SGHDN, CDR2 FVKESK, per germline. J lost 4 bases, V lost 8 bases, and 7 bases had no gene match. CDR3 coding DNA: TGTGCCAGCGCGGGACTAGCGGGGGCCAAATACAATGAGCAGTTCTTC. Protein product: CASAGLAGAKYNEQFF.

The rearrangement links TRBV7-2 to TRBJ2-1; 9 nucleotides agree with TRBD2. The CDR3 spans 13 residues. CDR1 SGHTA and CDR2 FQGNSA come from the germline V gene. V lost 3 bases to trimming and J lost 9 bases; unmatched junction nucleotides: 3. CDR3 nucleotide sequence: TGTGCCAGCAGCTTGGTAGCGGGAGTTGAGCAGTTCTTC. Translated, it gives CASSLVAGVEQFF.

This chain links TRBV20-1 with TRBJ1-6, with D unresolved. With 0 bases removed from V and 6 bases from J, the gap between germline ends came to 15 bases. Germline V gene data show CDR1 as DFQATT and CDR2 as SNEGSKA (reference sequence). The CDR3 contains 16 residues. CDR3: CSARDTASNTNSPLHF. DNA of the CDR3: TGCAGTGCTAGAGATACAGCCTCTAATACTAATTCACCCCTCCACTTT.

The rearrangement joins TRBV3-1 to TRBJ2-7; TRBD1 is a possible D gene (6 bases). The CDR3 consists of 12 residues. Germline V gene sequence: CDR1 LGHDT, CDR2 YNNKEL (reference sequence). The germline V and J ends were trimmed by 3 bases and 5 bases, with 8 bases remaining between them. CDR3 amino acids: CASSQRGNEQYF. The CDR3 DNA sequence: TGTGCCAGCAGCCAGAGGGGGAACGAGCAGTACTTC.

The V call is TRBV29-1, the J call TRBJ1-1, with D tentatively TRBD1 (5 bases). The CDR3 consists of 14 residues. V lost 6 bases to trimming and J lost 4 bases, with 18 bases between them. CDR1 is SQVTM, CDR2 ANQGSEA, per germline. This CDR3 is CSVQGPILGTEAFF. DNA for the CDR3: TGCAGCGTCCAGGGCCCCATTCTGGGCACTGAAGCTTTCTTT.

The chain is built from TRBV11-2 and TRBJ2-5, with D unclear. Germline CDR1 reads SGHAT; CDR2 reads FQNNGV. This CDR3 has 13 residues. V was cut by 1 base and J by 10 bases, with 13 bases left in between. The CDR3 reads CASSLVGSSGQYF. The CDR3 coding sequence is TGTGCCAGCAGCTTAGTGGGATCAAGTGGCCAGTACTTC.

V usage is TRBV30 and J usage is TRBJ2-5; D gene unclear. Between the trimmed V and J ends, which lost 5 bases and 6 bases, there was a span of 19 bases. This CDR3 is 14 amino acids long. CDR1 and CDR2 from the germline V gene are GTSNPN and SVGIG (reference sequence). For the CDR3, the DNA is TGTGCCTGGGGGCTTAGACTGGAAATGAAGACCCAGTACTTC. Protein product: CAWGLRLEMKTQYF.

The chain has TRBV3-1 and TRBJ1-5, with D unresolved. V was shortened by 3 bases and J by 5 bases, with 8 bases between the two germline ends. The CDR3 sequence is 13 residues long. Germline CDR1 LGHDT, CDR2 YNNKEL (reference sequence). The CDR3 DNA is TGTGCCAGCAGCCAGGATAAGGATCAGCCCCAGCATTTT. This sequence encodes CASSQDKDQPQHF.

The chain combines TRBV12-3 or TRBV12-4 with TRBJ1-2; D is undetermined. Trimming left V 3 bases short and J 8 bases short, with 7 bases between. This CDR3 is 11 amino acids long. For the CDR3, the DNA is TGTGCCAGCAGTTTTCGTGAGGGCTACACCTTC. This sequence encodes CASSFREGYTF.

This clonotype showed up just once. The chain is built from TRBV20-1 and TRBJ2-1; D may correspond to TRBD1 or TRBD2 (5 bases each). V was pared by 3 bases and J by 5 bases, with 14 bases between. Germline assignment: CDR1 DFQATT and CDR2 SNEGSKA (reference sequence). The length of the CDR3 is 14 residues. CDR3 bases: TGCAGTGCTAGGAACCCGGGACGAAACAATGAGCAGTTCTTC. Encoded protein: CSARNPGRNNEQFF.

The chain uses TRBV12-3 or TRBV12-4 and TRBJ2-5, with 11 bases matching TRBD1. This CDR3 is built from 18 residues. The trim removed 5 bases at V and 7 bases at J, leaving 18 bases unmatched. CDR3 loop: CASSLSGTGGPNRMTQYF. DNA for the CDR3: TGTGCCAGCAGTCTCTCCGGGACAGGGGGTCCCAACCGTATGACCCAGTACTTC.

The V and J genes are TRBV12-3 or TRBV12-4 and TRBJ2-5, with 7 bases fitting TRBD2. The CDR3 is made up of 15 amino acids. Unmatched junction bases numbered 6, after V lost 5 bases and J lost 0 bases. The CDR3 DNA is TGTGCCAGCAGTACCTCGGCGGGGGACCAAGAGACCCAGTACTTC. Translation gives CASSTSAGDQETQYF.

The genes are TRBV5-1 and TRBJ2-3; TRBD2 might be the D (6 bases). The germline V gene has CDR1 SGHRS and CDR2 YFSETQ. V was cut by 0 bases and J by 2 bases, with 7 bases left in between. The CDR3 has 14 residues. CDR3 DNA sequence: TGCGCCAGCAGCTTGGAGGGACTCACAGATACGCAGTATTTT. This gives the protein CASSLEGLTDTQYF.

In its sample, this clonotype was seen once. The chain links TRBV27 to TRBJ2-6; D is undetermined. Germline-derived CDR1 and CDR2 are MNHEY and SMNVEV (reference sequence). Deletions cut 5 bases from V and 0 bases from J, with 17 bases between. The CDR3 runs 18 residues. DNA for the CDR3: TGTGCCAGCAGTCCCCCCGCCCATCGAACCTCTGGGGCCAACGTCCTGACTTTC. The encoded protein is CASSPPAHRTSGANVLTF.

The CDR3 spells CATAQTGVGGIQYF. CDR3 sequence (DNA): TGTGCCACCGCCCAGACAGGGGTCGGGGGCATTCAGTACTTC. The rearrangement links TRBV12-3 or TRBV12-4 to TRBJ2-4, with 8 bases fitting TRBD1. After removal of 10 bases from V and 9 bases from J, the junction contained 14 bases not matched to a gene. This CDR3 spans 14 amino acids.

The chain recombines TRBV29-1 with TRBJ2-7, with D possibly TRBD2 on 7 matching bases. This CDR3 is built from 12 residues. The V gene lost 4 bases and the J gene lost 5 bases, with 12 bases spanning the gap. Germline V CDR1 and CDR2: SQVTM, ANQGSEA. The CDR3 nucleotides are TGCAGCGTTGGGGGGGGCGGGGACGAGCAGTACTTC. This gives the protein CSVGGGGDEQYF.